This entry lists 21 T cell receptor beta chains sequenced from one sample in a study of patients and donors after allogeneic stem cell transplantation. MiXCR was run by TCRdb on the RT-PCR reads, yielding one entry per CDR3 protein. The data hold about a million distinct CDR3 sequences, with approximately 19% observed a single time. The sequenced material came from blood, either unsorted or a sorted T cell fraction (not recorded which). These receptors came from a human donor who was either an allogeneic HSCT recipient or a stem cell or donor lymphocyte infusion donor (not recorded which). It is not recorded whose cells these are; they may come from a transplant donor.

This clonotype has more than one count but fewer than ten. The V call is TRBV7-9, the J call TRBJ2-7, with 10 bases matching TRBD1. After removal of 7 bases from V and 3 bases from J, the junction contained 9 bases not matched to a gene. CDR1 and CDR2 (germline): SEHNR, FQNEAQ (reference sequence). The CDR3 has 15 amino acids. The CDR3 region has the DNA TGTGCCAGCACCCCAGGGACAGGGGCCGTCTACGAGCAGTACTTC. It is translated as CASTPGTGAVYEQYF.

The rearrangement uses TRBV6-1 and TRBJ1-1; D possibly corresponds to TRBD1 (6 bases). Per germline, CDR1 MNHNS and CDR2 SASEGT. The length of the CDR3 is 13 residues. V dropped 7 bases and J dropped 5 bases, with 14 bases sitting between them. CDR3 in amino acids: CASTQRGETEAFF. The CDR3 DNA reads TGTGCCAGCACTCAAAGGGGGGAAACTGAAGCTTTCTTT.

This clonotype was found a few times. The chain combines TRBV20-1 with TRBJ1-5; 7 bases are shared with TRBD1. J lost 9 bases, V lost 0 bases, and 8 bases had no gene match. CDR3 size: 14 residues. In germline, CDR1 is DFQATT, CDR2 SNEGSKA (reference sequence). CDR3: CSARDRGPPGPQHF. The DNA of the CDR3 is TGCAGTGCTAGAGATAGGGGGCCGCCGGGGCCCCAGCATTTT.

The sample holds many counts of this clonotype. The rearrangement uses TRBV12-3 or TRBV12-4 and TRBJ2-2, with no clear D. The V and J ends lost 2 bases and 6 bases respectively, with 13 bases between them. There are 15 residues in the CDR3. CDR3 in DNA: TGTGCCAGCAGTTTACACCCGGTCCGAGCCGGGGAGCTGTTTTTT. Its translation is CASSLHPVRAGELFF.

This sequence joins TRBV12-3 or TRBV12-4 and TRBJ1-2; TRBD1 agrees at 9 bases. The CDR3 extends over 14 amino acids. Unmatched junction bases numbered 13, after V lost 4 bases and J lost 13 bases. The CDR3 is CASSSPGQGKYCTF. CDR3 DNA sequence: TGTGCCAGCAGTTCTCCCGGACAGGGGAAATATTGCACCTTC.

The chain uses TRBV5-1 and TRBJ1-6, with D possibly being TRBD1 (5 bases). CDR1 is SGHRS and CDR2 is YFSETQ in the germline V gene. Trimming took off 0 bases at V and 10 bases at J, with 14 bases between the two ends. This CDR3 is built from 15 residues. Here the CDR3 reads CASSLAAGGDSPLHF. Here the CDR3 DNA reads TGCGCCAGCAGCTTGGCGGCAGGAGGGGACTCACCCCTCCACTTT. The whole variable domain, filled in from reference TRBV5-1 and TRBJ1-6, reads KAGVTQTPRYLIKTRGQQVTLSCSPISGHRSVSWYQQTPGQGLQFLFEYFSETQRNKGNFPGRFSGRQFSNSRSEMNVSTLELGDSALYLCASSLAAGGDSPLHFGNGTRLTVT.

V gene TRBV9 combines with J gene TRBJ1-5; D gene ambiguous. The CDR3 has 14 amino acids. Trimming pared 0 bases from V and 5 bases from J, leaving 9 bases between. Per the germline V gene, CDR1 is SGDLS and CDR2 is YYNGEE. CDR3 DNA sequence: TGTGCCAGCAGCGTAGGGGGAACCTATCAGCCCCAGCATTTT. Its translation: CASSVGGTYQPQHF.

V is TRBV20-1 and J is TRBJ1-2; possible D gene TRBD1, 6 bases. Germline V gives CDR1 DFQATT, CDR2 SNEGSKA (reference sequence). Trimming pared 3 bases from V and 6 bases from J, leaving 23 bases between. The CDR3 covers 16 residues. DNA of the CDR3: TGCAGTGCTAGTGCACTTCAGGACAGTGGATTTCATGGCTACACCTTC. Its protein product is CSASALQDSGFHGYTF.

In its sample, this clonotype was seen a few times. The rearrangement joins TRBV4-1 to TRBJ1-5; 9 nucleotides agree with TRBD1. The CDR3 has 17 amino acids. Unmatched junction bases numbered 3, after V lost 0 bases and J lost 0 bases. The germline V gene has CDR1 MGHRA and CDR2 YSYEKL. CDR3 amino acids: CASSQERTGVSNQPQHF. CDR3 nucleotide sequence: TGCGCCAGCAGCCAAGAACGGACAGGGGTTAGCAATCAGCCCCAGCATTTT.

The chain recombines TRBV9 with TRBJ2-5; D possibly corresponds to TRBD2 (5 bases). CDR3 length: 14 amino acids. V shed 6 bases and J shed 5 bases, with 17 bases lying between them. Germline CDR1 is SGDLS and CDR2 is YYNGEE. CDR3 protein: CASTSSIGGETQYF. CDR3 coding DNA: TGTGCCAGCACCTCTTCGATAGGCGGGGAGACCCAGTACTTC.

This clonotype was detected ten times or more. V usage is TRBV5-1 and J usage is TRBJ2-7; 7 bases are a match to TRBD1. Trimming cost V 6 bases and J 3 bases; bases outside gene matches: 9. The length of the CDR3 is 14 residues. The V gene's germline CDR1 is SGHRS and CDR2 YFSETQ. The CDR3 loop is CASTPGDRNYEQYF. DNA for the CDR3: TGCGCCAGCACCCCTGGGGACAGAAACTACGAGCAGTACTTC.

This clonotype showed up just a few times. CDR3 sequence: CASSLAGARENGYTF. For the CDR3, the DNA is TGTGCCAGCAGCTTGGCAGGGGCCCGAGAAAATGGCTACACCTTC. V gene TRBV5-6 combines with J gene TRBJ1-2, with D possibly TRBD1 on 6 matching bases. This CDR3 is 15 amino acids long. Per the germline V gene, CDR1 is SGHDT and CDR2 is YYEEEE. Trimming stripped 0 bases from V and 6 bases from J, with 15 bases between.

This chain links TRBV20-1 with TRBJ2-7; D remains ambiguous. Germline V gene data show CDR1 as DFQATT and CDR2 as SNEGSKA (reference sequence). The CDR3 totals 13 residues. Trimming cost V 6 bases and J 0 bases, with 12 bases left between them. CDR3 residues: CSAPLQSSYEQYF. Written as DNA, the CDR3 is TGCAGTGCCCCCTTACAGAGCTCCTACGAGCAGTACTTC.

This clonotype was recorded a few times. The chain has TRBV7-9 and TRBJ1-5, with D possibly being TRBD1 (5 bases). Deletions cut 5 bases from V and 2 bases from J, with 16 bases between. Germline V gene lookup returns CDR1 SEHNR and CDR2 FQNEAQ (reference sequence). This CDR3 is 16 amino acids long. CDR3 amino acids: CASSHAGGRGNQPQHF. The CDR3 DNA is TGTGCCAGCAGCCACGCGGGGGGTCGAGGCAATCAGCCCCAGCATTTT.

This clonotype occurred a few times. The chain couples TRBV9 to TRBJ2-5, with a weak D call TRBD1 (6 bases). The CDR3 spans 15 residues. Per the germline V gene, CDR1 is SGDLS and CDR2 is YYNGEE. Trimming took off 0 bases at V and 1 base at J, with 10 bases between the two ends. CDR3 DNA: TGTGCCAGCAGCGTAGGGCAGGGGACCCAAGAGACCCAGTACTTC. This codes for CASSVGQGTQETQYF. Combining the CDR3 with reference TRBV9 and TRBJ2-5 gives the whole variable domain DSGVTQTPKHLITATGQRVTLRCSPRSGDLSVYWYQQSLDQGLQFLIQYYNGEERAKGNILERFSAQQFPDLHSELNLSSLELGDSALYFCASSVGQGTQETQYFGPGTRLLVL.

This clonotype was counted many times. This chain connects TRBV4-3 to TRBJ2-7; D unresolved. V dropped 0 bases and J dropped 4 bases, with 13 bases sitting between them. CDR3 length: 15 residues. Germline-derived CDR1 and CDR2 are LGHNA and YSLEER. The CDR3 DNA is TGCGCCAGCAGCCAAGACCGATCAAGGGTTTACGAGCAGTACTTC. Translated, it gives CASSQDRSRVYEQYF.

A note on this clonotype: The junction departs from germline at one end; a sequencing error may be responsible. This chain uses TRBV7-8 with TRBJ1-5; D might be TRBD1 (5 bases). CDR3 length: 16 amino acids. The germline CDR1 and CDR2 sequences are SGHVS and FQNEAQ. This CDR3 reads CASSLGGPRSHQPQHF. In nucleotides, the CDR3 is TGTGCCAGCAGCTTAGGGGGACCCCGTAGCCATCAGCCCCAGCATTTT.

This clonotype was seen repeatedly, ten times or more. V usage is TRBV29-1 and J usage is TRBJ2-2, with no clear D. From germline, CDR1 is SQVTM and CDR2 ANQGSEA. Trimming cost V 7 bases and J 5 bases, with 8 bases left between them. The CDR3 sequence is 11 residues long. CDR3 DNA sequence: TGCAGCGGGGGTAGGACCGGGGAGCTGTTTTTT. Its protein is CSGGRTGELFF.

A few counts support this clonotype. The V call is TRBV7-9, the J call TRBJ1-1, with TRBD1 matching over 7 bases. The CDR3 consists of 13 residues. Losses at the gene ends were 1 base for V and 12 bases for J; bases not matched to a gene: 8. CDR1 and CDR2 from the germline V gene are SEHNR and FQNEAQ (reference sequence). This chain's CDR3 is CASSLEGRQGTFF. The CDR3 nucleotides read TGTGCCAGCAGCTTAGAAGGTAGACAGGGAACTTTCTTT. The full variable domain, completed using reference TRBV7-9 and TRBJ1-1, is DTGVSQNPRHKITKRGQNVTFRCDPISEHNRLYWYRQTLGQGPEFLTYFQNEAQLEKSRLLSDRFSAERPKGSFSTLEIQRTEQGDSAMYLCASSLEGRQGTFFGQGTRLTVV.

This clonotype was recorded a few times. This chain links TRBV7-9 with TRBJ2-7, with D hard to call. The CDR3 is 14 residues long. CDR1 and CDR2 (germline): SEHNR, FQNEAQ (reference sequence). V lost 1 base and J lost 3, with 10 bases in between. CDR3 nucleotide sequence: TGTGCCAGCAGCTTAGGTCCAGTGAACTACGAGCAGTACTTC. This sequence encodes CASSLGPVNYEQYF. The entire variable domain, with the rest obtained from reference TRBV7-9 and TRBJ2-7, is as follows: DTGVSQNPRHKITKRGQNVTFRCDPISEHNRLYWYRQTLGQGPEFLTYFQNEAQLEKSRLLSDRFSAERPKGSFSTLEIQRTEQGDSAMYLCASSLGPVNYEQYFGPGTRLTVT.

Many counts were recorded for this clonotype. This rearrangement joins TRBV20-1 to TRBJ2-1; no clear D gene. Germline V CDR1 and CDR2: DFQATT, SNEGSKA (reference sequence). V was trimmed by 3 bases and J by 2 bases, leaving 8 bases between them. CDR3 size: 13 residues. The CDR3 nucleotides are TGCAGTGCTAGTTTGCAGGCCTACAATGAGCAGTTCTTC. Its protein product is CSASLQAYNEQFF.